This T cell receptor beta chain was sequenced in a study of T cell repertoires in cytomegalovirus infection. Overall study context: Signatures in public TCR beta sequences pointed to both CMV infection and matching HLA type.

Remarks on this clonotype: Antigen: not known.

TCRdb re-derived calls from the reads in MiXCR, one entry per CDR3 protein. The repertoire holds around 49,000 distinct CDR3 sequences, with 20% to 25% as singletons. The germline V gene has CDR1 LGHNA and CDR2 YSLEER. Deletions cut 4 bases from V and 4 bases from J, with 11 bases between. The CDR3 consists of 13 residues. The chain combines TRBV4-3 with TRBJ2-7; D call uncertain. The source of this sequence is a human donor in good health (CMV status not recorded). Some clones in this sample may be carry-over from other donors' samples. Here the sequenced sample was CD8+ T cells from cultured PBMCs, taken from culture after CMV antigen stimulation. CDR3 coding DNA: TGCGCCAGCAGCCCTGGAGAGCATTACGAGCAGTACTTC. This encodes CASSPGEHYEQYF.